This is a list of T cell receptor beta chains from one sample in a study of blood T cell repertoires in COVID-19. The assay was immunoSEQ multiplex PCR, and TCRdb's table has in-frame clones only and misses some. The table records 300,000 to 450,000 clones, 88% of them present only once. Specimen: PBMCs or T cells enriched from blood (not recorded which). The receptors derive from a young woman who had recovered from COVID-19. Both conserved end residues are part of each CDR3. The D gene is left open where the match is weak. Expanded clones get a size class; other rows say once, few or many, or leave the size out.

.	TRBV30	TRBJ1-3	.	CAWSVRVWVSGNTIYF	TGTGCCTGGAGTGTACGGGTGTGGGTCTCTGGAAACACCATATATTTT
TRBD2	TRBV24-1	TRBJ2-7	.	CATSDFASGGDEQYF	TGTGCCACCAGTGATTTTGCAAGCGGGGGCGACGAGCAGTACTTC
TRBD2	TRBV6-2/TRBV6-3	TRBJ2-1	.	CASSSVGGALEQFF	TGTGCCAGCAGTTCGGTCGGGGGGGCTCTAGAGCAGTTCTTC
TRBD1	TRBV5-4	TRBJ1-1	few	CASKLDRRNTEAFF	TGTGCCAGCAAGTTGGACAGGAGGAACACTGAAGCTTTCTTT
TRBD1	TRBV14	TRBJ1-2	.	CASSQGTGVIYGYTF	TGTGCCAGCAGCCAAGGGACAGGGGTCATCTATGGCTACACCTTC
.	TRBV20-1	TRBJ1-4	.	CSARGSEKLFF	TGCAGTGCTAGAGGCAGTGAAAAACTGTTTTTT
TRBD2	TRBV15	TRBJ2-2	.	CATSRAWRGWTGELFF	TGTGCCACCAGCAGAGCTTGGCGGGGGTGGACCGGGGAGCTGTTTTTT
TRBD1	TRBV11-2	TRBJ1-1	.	CASSLARGQGLGTEAFF	TGTGCCAGCAGCTTAGCCCGGGGACAGGGATTAGGAACTGAAGCTTTCTTT
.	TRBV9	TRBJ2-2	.	CASSVNINTGELFF	TGTGCCAGCAGCGTAAATATTAACACCGGGGAGCTGTTTTTT
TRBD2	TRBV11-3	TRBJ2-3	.	CASSQAGESTDTQYF	TGTGCCAGCAGCCAGGCGGGGGAAAGCACAGATACGCAGTATTTT
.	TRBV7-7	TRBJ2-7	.	CASSLATDYEQYF	TGTGCTAGCAGCTTAGCCACAGATTACGAGCAGTACTTC
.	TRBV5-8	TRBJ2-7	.	CASSRLVGESSYEQYF	TGTGCCAGCAGCCGACTTGTTGGGGAGAGCTCCTACGAGCAGTACTTC
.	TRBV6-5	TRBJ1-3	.	CASSPTGVSGNTIYF	TGTGCCAGCAGCCCCACAGGCGTCTCTGGAAACACCATATATTTT
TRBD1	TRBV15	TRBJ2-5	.	CATSSGQGIGQTQYF	TGTGCCACCAGCAGCGGACAGGGGATTGGACAGACCCAGTACTTC
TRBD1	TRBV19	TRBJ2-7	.	CASSISSGTGSYYEQYF	TGTGCCAGTAGTATTTCTTCCGGGACAGGCAGTTACTACGAGCAGTACTTC
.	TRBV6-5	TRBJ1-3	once	CASSRAGTTGNTIYF	TGTGCCAGCAGTCGGGCAGGGACAACTGGAAACACCATATATTTT
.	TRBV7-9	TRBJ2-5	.	CASSSPGQETQYF	TGTGCCAGCAGCTCGCCGGGGCAAGAGACCCAGTACTTC
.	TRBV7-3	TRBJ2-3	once	CASSLRPGRSTDTQYF	TGTGCCAGCAGCTTAAGACCAGGGAGGAGCACAGATACGCAGTATTTT
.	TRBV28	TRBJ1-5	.	CASSEGTYSNQPQHF	TGTGCCAGCAGCGAGGGTACGTATAGCAATCAGCCCCAGCATTTT
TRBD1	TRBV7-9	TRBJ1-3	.	CASSLVAGGNSGNTIYF	TGTGCCAGCAGCTTAGTCGCAGGGGGTAACTCTGGAAACACCATATATTTT
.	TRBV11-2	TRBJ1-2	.	CASSLGPQGGMVTF	TGTGCCAGCAGCTTAGGGCCACAGGGAGGGATGGTCACCTTC
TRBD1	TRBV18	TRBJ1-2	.	CASSPLGQGEGGYTF	TGTGCCAGCTCACCCCTAGGACAGGGGGAGGGTGGCTACACCTTC